Following are 29 T cell receptor beta chains from one sample sequenced in a study of blood T cell repertoires in COVID-19. Measured with immunoSEQ multiplex PCR; TCRdb has only the in-frame clones, and not every one. Among 250,000 or so clones, 75% to 95% were seen once, and the ten largest hold about 3%. Sequencing used PBMCs or T cells enriched from blood (not recorded which). The origin of the receptors is a man aged 35-49 years who had been exposed to COVID-19.

The chain carries TRBV5-1 and TRBJ2-7, with a weak D call TRBD2 (5 bases). V lost 4 bases, J lost 1 base, and 12 bases lay in between. The CDR3 runs to 14 residues. The germline CDR1 and CDR2 sequences are SGHRS and YFSETQ. The CDR3 DNA follows: TGCGCCAGCAGCGGTGAAGGGAGTTCCTACGAGCAGTACTTC. It is translated as CASSGEGSSYEQYF.

V usage is TRBV9 and J usage is TRBJ1-2; possibly TRBD1 for D (6 bases). Trimming removed 3 bases from V and 8 bases from J, with 17 bases in between. This CDR3 is 14 amino acids long. Germline assignment: CDR1 SGDLS and CDR2 YYNGEE. The CDR3 is CASSATGTTYGYTF. The CDR3 DNA is TGTGCCAGCAGCGCTACCGGGACAACGTACGGCTACACCTTC.

The V gene is TRBV6-5, the J gene TRBJ1-1; the D gene is possibly TRBD1 (5 bases). Germline V gene data show CDR1 as MNHEY and CDR2 as SVGAGI. This CDR3 is 13 amino acids long. V was clipped by 2 bases and J by 11 bases, with 15 bases between them. The CDR3 DNA is TGTGCCAGCAGTTACCTCCCGGAAGGGGTGGCTTTCTTT. Translation gives CASSYLPEGVAFF.

This chain uses TRBV2 with TRBJ2-7; TRBD2 agrees at 10 bases. V dropped 11 bases and J dropped 6; count of bases not matched to a gene: 10. Germline CDR1 reads SNHLY; CDR2 reads FYNNEI. The CDR3 runs 13 residues. CDR3: CAGTLAGVSEQYF. The CDR3 DNA is TGTGCCGGGACCCTAGCGGGAGTTAGCGAGCAGTACTTC.

The CDR3 sequence is CASSQDYGVGTSGYEQYF. The CDR3, as DNA: TGCGCCAGCAGCCAAGATTATGGGGTCGGGACTAGCGGCTACGAGCAGTACTTC. The V and J genes are TRBV4-3 and TRBJ2-7; 11 positions agree with TRBD2. The CDR3 length is 18 residues. Germline CDR1 LGHNA, CDR2 YSLEER. Trimming at V came to 0 bases and at J to 3 bases, leaving 10 bases not matched to a gene.

The chain carries TRBV5-6 and TRBJ1-2, with a tentative D call TRBD1 (5 bases). V lost 2 bases and J lost 5, with 16 bases in between. The CDR3 totals 15 residues. The germline V gene encodes CDR1 SGHDT and CDR2 YYEEEE. CDR3 sequence reads: CASSFFAREEYGYTF. In DNA, the CDR3 is TGTGCCAGCAGCTTCTTCGCCAGGGAAGAGTATGGCTACACCTTC.

Concerning this clone: The junction departs from the called germline gene at one end, perhaps through a read error. The CDR3: CASRLYLSGTDSGANVLTF. The CDR3 DNA is TGTGCCAGCAGGTTATACCTTAGCGGGACAGACTCTGGGGCCAACGTCCTGACTTTC. The rearrangement links TRBV27 to TRBJ2-6, with D perhaps TRBD2 (8 bases). The germline V gene has CDR1 MNHEY and CDR2 SMNVEV (reference sequence). CDR3 length: 19 amino acids.

The V and J genes are TRBV19 and TRBJ1-2; the match to TRBD1 covers 8 bases. V lost 6 bases to trimming and J lost 2 bases; unmatched junction nucleotides: 5. The CDR3 is made up of 14 amino acids. CDR1 is LNHDA and CDR2 is SQIVND in the germline V gene (reference sequence). CDR3 in DNA: TGTGCCAGTAGCTCCCAGGGGGCGAACTATGGCTACACCTTC. This encodes CASSSQGANYGYTF.

The chain joins TRBV13 to TRBJ2-2; no definite D call. Trimming pared 3 bases from V and 4 bases from J, leaving 3 bases between. This CDR3 is 12 amino acids long. Germline CDR1 and CDR2: PRHDT and FYEKMQ (reference sequence). CDR3 nucleotide sequence: TGTGCCAGCAGCTTCGGCACCGGGGAGCTGTTTTTT. This encodes CASSFGTGELFF.

V is TRBV9 and J is TRBJ1-3; no firm D call. Trimming left V 5 bases short and J 4 bases short, with 10 bases between. Per germline, CDR1 SGDLS and CDR2 YYNGEE. CDR3 size: 13 residues. For the CDR3, the DNA is TGTGCCAGCAGGGGGAGACCAGGAAACACCATATATTTT. Protein product: CASRGRPGNTIYF.

V gene TRBV5-6 combines with J gene TRBJ2-2, with D possibly matching TRBD1 (5 bases). The length of the CDR3 is 15 residues. Trimming took 2 bases from V and 6 from J, leaving 14 bases between them. Germline V gene sequence: CDR1 SGHDT, CDR2 YYEEEE. The CDR3 region has the DNA TGTGCCAGCAGCTTCTCCAGCTGGGGCGCCGGGGAGCTGTTTTTT. It encodes CASSFSSWGAGELFF.

The rearrangement links TRBV5-1 to TRBJ2-1; 13 nucleotides line up with TRBD2. V lost 4 bases and J lost 7; bases outside the gene matches: 14. Germline V gene sequence: CDR1 SGHRS, CDR2 YFSETQ. The CDR3 consists of 18 residues. The CDR3 sequence is CASSHTLAGGPGANEQFF. In nucleotides, the CDR3 is TGCGCCAGCAGCCACACACTAGCGGGAGGGCCGGGTGCGAATGAGCAGTTCTTC.

The chain couples TRBV11-2 to TRBJ2-5; 7 bases align to TRBD2. In germline, CDR1 is SGHAT, CDR2 FQNNGV. J lost 4 bases, V lost 1 base, and 6 bases had no gene match. The CDR3 loop spans 15 amino acids. CDR3 nucleotides: TGTGCCAGCAGCTTAGGGGCTAGCGGAGGAGAGACCCAGTACTTC. Its protein is CASSLGASGGETQYF.

This chain connects TRBV27 to TRBJ2-3, with 9 positions matching TRBD2. Looked up from germline, CDR1 is MNHEY and CDR2 is SMNVEV (reference sequence). The CDR3 is 15 residues long. V lost 3 bases, J lost 5 bases, and 6 bases stayed unmatched. Here the CDR3 DNA reads TGTGCCAGCAGTTTGAGTAGCGGGAGTTTAGATACGCAGTATTTT. Residues: CASSLSSGSLDTQYF.

V and J are TRBV7-5 and TRBJ2-7; TRBD1 was called by the table and not checked on the DNA. TRBV7-5 counts as a pseudogene. CDR3 length: 15 residues. The CDR3 loop reads CVRSSARDRAYEQYF. In DNA, the CDR3 is TGTGTCAGAAGCTCAGCCCGGGACAGGGCCTACGAGCAGTACTTC.

This clone is medium-sized (0.01 to 0.1%) by share. This chain links TRBV4-2 with TRBJ2-1; 8 bases map to TRBD2. Trimming cost V 0 bases and J 8 bases; bases outside gene matches: 6. The CDR3 loop spans 15 amino acids. From germline, CDR1 is LGHNA and CDR2 YNFKEQ. CDR3 sequence reads: CASSQDGTRLYEQFF. The CDR3 DNA reads as TGTGCCAGCAGCCAAGACGGGACTAGACTCTATGAGCAGTTCTTC.

V is TRBV19 and J is TRBJ2-7, with 9 nucleotides matching TRBD2. J lost 6 bases, V lost 3 bases, and 15 bases had no gene match. The germline gives CDR1 LNHDA, CDR2 SQIVND (reference sequence). The CDR3 totals 17 residues. The CDR3 sequence is CASSIGNSGRALGEQYF. Here the CDR3 DNA reads TGTGCCAGTAGTATTGGGAATAGCGGGAGAGCCCTCGGCGAGCAGTACTTC.

The genes are TRBV5-4 and TRBJ1-3; TRBD1 is a possible D gene (6 bases). Trimming stripped 0 bases from V and 3 bases from J, with 10 bases between. The CDR3 has 15 residues. Germline lookup yields CDR1 SGHNT and CDR2 YYREEE (reference sequence). CDR3 coding DNA: TGTGCCAGCAGCTTGGCAGGGGCGGGTGGAAACACCATATATTTT. Encoded protein: CASSLAGAGGNTIYF.

This clone was observed once. V and J are TRBV28 and TRBJ2-7; TRBD1 might be the D (6 bases). The CDR3 runs 16 residues. V was clipped by 2 bases and J by 0 bases, with 14 bases between them. Germline-derived CDR1 and CDR2 are MDHEN and SYDVKM. CDR3 sequence (DNA): TGTGCCAGCAGTTTACTCTTTACAGGGTACTCCTACGAGCAGTACTTC. Translation gives CASSLLFTGYSYEQYF.

V gene TRBV6-5 combines with J gene TRBJ2-3; 10 bases fit TRBD2. Unmatched junction bases numbered 5, after V lost 2 bases and J lost 6 bases. CDR1 is MNHEY and CDR2 is SVGAGI in the germline V gene. The CDR3 consists of 15 residues. The CDR3 bases are TGTGCCAGCAGTTACGGACTAGCGGTCGGGGATACGCAGTATTTT. Its translation is CASSYGLAVGDTQYF.

The rearrangement joins TRBV5-1 to TRBJ1-1, with D perhaps matching TRBD1 (6 bases). The CDR3 covers 14 residues. The V gene's germline CDR1 is SGHRS and CDR2 YFSETQ. Trimming cost V 1 base and J 1 base, with 8 bases left between them. In nucleotides, the CDR3 is TGCGCCAGCAGCTTGTGGACAGAGAACACTGAAGCTTTCTTT. Amino acid sequence: CASSLWTENTEAFF.

V and J are TRBV30 and TRBJ2-3; 7 nucleotides agree with TRBD1. The CDR3 loop spans 16 amino acids. Germline V CDR1 and CDR2: GTSNPN, SVGIG (reference sequence). V dropped 5 bases and J dropped 3; count of bases not matched to a gene: 14. The CDR3 region is CAWDLSWGQPTDTQYF. CDR3 bases: TGTGCCTGGGATCTCAGTTGGGGACAGCCTACAGATACGCAGTATTTT.

CDR3 DNA: TGTGCCAGCAGCGTAGGCAGGGCGGAGAATTTCTACGAGCAGTACTTC. Protein: CASSVGRAENFYEQYF. J is TRBJ2-7 and V is TRBV9; tentative D call: TRBD1 (5 bases). This CDR3 has 16 amino acids. V lost 0 bases to trimming and J lost 3 bases, with 16 bases between them. CDR1 is SGDLS, CDR2 YYNGEE, per germline.

J is TRBJ1-4 and V is TRBV3-1 (or the pseudogene TRBV3-2), with D possibly TRBD1 on 5 matching bases. V lost 4 bases to trimming and J lost 4 bases, with 19 bases between them. The CDR3 totals 17 residues. Germline CDR1 LGHDT, CDR2 YNNKEL (reference sequence). The chain's CDR3 is CASSRFLGDSDNEKLFF. In DNA form, the CDR3 reads TGTGCCAGCAGCCGGTTCCTCGGGGACTCGGATAATGAAAAACTGTTTTTT.

The chain links TRBV9 to TRBJ2-3; TRBD1 might be the D (5 bases). Deletions cut 0 bases from V and 3 bases from J, with 11 bases between. Germline lookup yields CDR1 SGDLS and CDR2 YYNGEE. The CDR3 loop spans 15 amino acids. The CDR3 bases are TGTGCCAGCAGCGTAGCTCCTGGGGCGACAGATACGCAGTATTTT. Encoded protein: CASSVAPGATDTQYF.

This chain joins TRBV19 and TRBJ2-1, with D possibly being TRBD2 (6 bases). This CDR3 contains 18 residues. V lost 4 bases, J lost 9 bases, and 28 bases lay in between. Germline V gene lookup returns CDR1 LNHDA and CDR2 SQIVND (reference sequence). CDR3 DNA sequence: TGTGCCAGTAGTACAAAATCTCCCGGGAGCTCTCGTCAGGGTGAGCAGTTCTTC. It yields the protein CASSTKSPGSSRQGEQFF.

V usage is TRBV7-9 and J usage is TRBJ1-4; TRBD1 matches 7 bases. This CDR3 is 16 amino acids long. Germline values: CDR1 SEHNR, CDR2 FQNEAQ (reference sequence). J lost 5 bases, V lost 5 bases, and 11 bases had no gene match. The CDR3 region has the DNA TGTGCCAGCAGCCCGACCTCCGGGACAGCAAATGAAAAACTGTTTTTT. It specifies CASSPTSGTANEKLFF.

The chain employs TRBV7-2 and TRBJ2-1; the match to TRBD2 covers 11 bases. V lost 6 bases to trimming and J lost 8 bases; unmatched junction nucleotides: 12. The CDR3 is 16 amino acids. Germline loops: CDR1 SGHTA, CDR2 FQGNSA. CDR3 sequence (DNA): TGTGCCAGCAGTCCTTTTAGCGGGAGGGCCTTTGATGAGCAGTTCTTC. This sequence encodes CASSPFSGRAFDEQFF.

This chain uses TRBV10-2 with TRBJ2-3, with 13 bases fitting TRBD2. The V and J ends lost 6 bases and 4 bases, in that order; junction bases with no gene match: 10. This CDR3 spans 17 amino acids. The germline V gene has CDR1 WSHSY and CDR2 SAAADI. The CDR3 DNA follows: TGCGCCAGCAGGAAAAGGACTAGCGGGAGCCCTTCAGATACGCAGTATTTT. Translated: CASRKRTSGSPSDTQYF.